The following is a T cell receptor (beta chain) sequence with its context. What this receptor recognizes is not known. Base-call qualities are not available, and no considerably larger clone is one nucleotide away. Library generation was performed with 5' RACE. The second PCR ran for roughly 7 to 12 cycles and used a J-beta primer mix along with a sample-barcoded 5' primer. A unique molecular identifier was introduced onto each TCR beta cDNA molecule by a template-switch 5' adaptor carrying 12 random nucleotides. Each sample yielded at least 2.5 million CDR3-containing paired-end reads. All of the RNA was converted into first-strand cDNA using the Mint cDNA synthesis kit, with a TRBC-specific oligonucleotide serving as the primer. All cDNA was treated with uracil-DNA glycosylase and then went through a first 18-cycle PCR with the universal primers M1SS and BC2_uni_R. Per the source publication's procedure: Normalization of each sample was performed by random selection of 1 million high-quality reads, each carrying a distinct molecular identifier. Reads with shared molecular identifiers were discarded instead of being binned into consensus sequences. MiTCR, with a Q25 quality threshold and the strictest error-elimination algorithm, was used for CDR3 identification, clonotype clustering and error correction. A nonparametric unseen species model with Euler transformation was used to estimate a lower bound on total TCR beta diversity. TCRdb passed the public sequencing reads through fastp at Q25 and MiXCR, retaining productive beta sequences. Merged by CDR3 protein, the rows form single entries marked with the most common genes and DNA. For this entry, the V and J calls and clone size follow TCRdb and not the study's own pipeline. Recorded for this sample are 1.8 million or so distinct CDR3 sequences; 30% to 40% of them occurred a single time. Approximately 22% of the sample belongs to the ten largest clones.

The approximately 41 donors, aged about 6 to 95 years, were systemically healthy Caucasian individuals from Russia. Each donor gave roughly 9 milliliters of peripheral blood, drawn into EDTA-treated Vacutainer tubes. Ficoll-Paque density-gradient centrifugation was used to isolate PBMCs, with at least 7 million per sample. Trizol reagent was used to extract total RNA from PBMCs, with at least 5 micrograms per sample. Naive CD45RAhigh/CD27high T cell percentages were measured by flow cytometry on a PBMC aliquot from every donor. The sample originates from a study of blood T cells in healthy people across ages (dated by TCRdb to between 2014 and 2017). Describing the broader study: In model experiments, template switching captured about one uniquely barcoded TCR beta cDNA molecule for every two T cells. To avoid experimental bias, donors of different ages were distributed randomly across sequencing lanes. Four age groups were formed from the donors: young (average about 15 years), middle-aged (approximately 42), aged (62) and long-lived (roughly 88). Two additional independent replicas of 1 million unique cDNA reads from the same blood draw were analyzed for two donors (one aged 18 to 30 and one aged 80 or older). To track age-related changes in TCR beta repertoire diversity, the study relied on deep sequencing normalized with unique cDNA molecular identifiers.

General findings and caveats noted by the study authors: Because profiling used bulk unsorted PBMCs, naive and antigen-experienced compartments could not be compared conclusively. Donor CMV infection status was unknown, potentially confounding age-related changes in expanded clonotypes. Compared with the aged group, the long-lived group had more naive CD4+ T cells, fewer expanded clones and increased TCR diversity, a pattern suggesting age selection. A strong correlation was found between observed TCR beta diversity and the percentage of naive T cells measured by flow cytometry. Observed TCR beta diversity per million T cells fell roughly linearly with age, and a significant reduction was already apparent by age around 40. Estimates of total diversity based on one million sequenced T cells were regarded as lower bounds and as underestimates.

CDR1 and CDR2 are read off the germline V gene (reference sequence) as SEHNR and FQNEAQ. The CDR3 has 13 amino acids, counting the end cysteine and phenylalanine. Just CDR3 DNA is preserved here, 39 bases in frame from base 1. V ends up 5 bases short and J 11 bases short, with an unmatched junction base count of 9. The sequence came from a human donor in good health. Recombination connected TRBV7-9 to TRBJ1-5, and 7 junctional nucleotides match TRBD1. Sequenced: blood. The nucleotides read TGTGCCAGCAGCGTCACCTCAGGACAGGCCCAGCATTTT. The encoded protein is CASSVTSGQAQHF.